This T cell receptor beta chain was sequenced for a study of blood T cell repertoires in COVID-19. Donors were grouped by their self-reported clinical history. Here immunoSEQ multiplex PCR was the method, and the copy in TCRdb shows in-frame clones only, minus some. The table shows about 230,000 clones, with roughly 86% occurring only once. The sequenced sample consisted of PBMCs or T cells enriched from blood (not recorded which). This clonotype was obtained from a woman in her twenties or thirties with acute COVID-19.

The CDR3 protein is CASRGADSRYGYTF. In nucleotides, the CDR3 is TGTGCCAGCCGGGGTGCGGATAGTCGATATGGCTACACCTTC. The chain employs TRBV7-6 and TRBJ1-2; D not resolved. V shed 8 bases and J shed 5 bases, with 18 bases lying between them. Germline V lookup: CDR1 SGHVS, CDR2 FNYEAQ. There are 14 residues in the CDR3.